This T cell receptor (beta chain) appears in the sequencing data of a study of low-dose radiotherapy and immunotherapy resistance in tumors. Whole-study context: Patients were given intravenous nivolumab 240 mg every two weeks plus ipilimumab 1 mg/kg every six weeks.

The CDR3 spans 16 residues. V was cut by 1 base and J by 4 bases, with 15 bases left in between. Germline CDR1 is MDHEN and CDR2 is SYDVKM. Ten or more counts support this clonotype. Alpha- and beta-chain coverage of first-strand cDNA came from TRAV- and TRBV-specific primers. TCRs underwent 20 PCR cycles of amplification with a constant-region primer and V-primer adapter. Each CDR3 protein is one row after TCRdb ran MiXCR on the reads. The data contain tens of thousands of distinct CDR3 sequences, under 20% of them singletons. Time point described: after trial treatment. The treatment was: LDRT plus nivolumab, ipilimumab, low-dose cyclophosphamide and aspirin (RACIN trial). Treatment combined nivolumab, ipilimumab, aspirin, low-dose cyclophosphamide and low-dose radiotherapy in a dose-escalation trial.

The TCR originated in a male donor with prostate cancer. The chain uses TRBV28 and TRBJ2-3, with a tentative D call TRBD1 (6 bases). This material consisted of PBMCs, taken after low-dose radiotherapy plus immunotherapy. CDR3 nucleotide sequence: TGTGCCAGCAGTTTATCCTACTACAGGGTGGCAGATACGCAGTATTTT. Protein product: CASSLSYYRVADTQYF.